The 19 T cell receptor beta chains reported below all come from one sample, sequenced in a study of T cells in Graves' hyperthyroidism and ophthalmopathy. The CDR3 regions of TCR beta were amplified from RNA transcripts. First-round RT-PCR targeting the TCR CDR3 was performed with the HTBI primer set. TCRdb re-called the multiplex PCR reads with MiXCR, one entry per CDR3 protein. The sample includes hundreds of thousands of distinct CDR3 sequences, around 20% of them seen just once. Sequences were obtained from blood. All receptors derive from a woman aged 50 to 60 with Graves' hyperthyroidism that later progressed to Graves' ophthalmopathy.

The chain carries TRBV6-9 and TRBJ2-1; D gene ambiguous. V was cut by 3 bases and J by 5 bases, with 20 bases left in between. The V gene's germline CDR1 is MNHGY and CDR2 SVAAGI. The CDR3 is made up of 17 amino acids. CDR3 sequence (DNA): TGTGCCAGCAGTTACGCGCGTGGACGGGTAGAAGACAATGAGCAGTTCTTC. Encoded protein: CASSYARGRVEDNEQFF.

The V call is TRBV20-1, the J call TRBJ2-4; 8 nucleotides line up with TRBD2. The CDR3 is made up of 14 amino acids. Germline assignment: CDR1 DFQATT and CDR2 SNEGSKA (reference sequence). V lost 6 bases and J lost 0; bases outside the gene matches: 4. CDR3 amino acids: CSALAGQAKNIQYF. The CDR3 DNA is TGCAGTGCGCTAGCGGGTCAAGCCAAAAACATTCAGTACTTC.

The chain has TRBV6-1 and TRBJ1-5, with 10 nucleotides matching TRBD1. Germline lookup yields CDR1 MNHNS and CDR2 SASEGT. CDR3 length equals 15 residues. J lost 7 bases, V lost 6 bases, and 9 bases had no gene match. CDR3 nucleotides: TGTGCCAGCAGCAGGACAGGGGGAGTCGACCAGCCCCAGCATTTT. Encoded protein: CASSRTGGVDQPQHF.

This sequence joins TRBV5-4 and TRBJ1-2; TRBD1 is a possible D gene (6 bases). Trimming removed 4 bases at V and 3 bases at J, with 13 bases between. Per germline, CDR1 SGHNT and CDR2 YYREEE (reference sequence). The CDR3 totals 14 residues. The CDR3 loop reads CASSRMDSHYGYTF. The CDR3 nucleotides read TGTGCCAGCAGCCGCATGGACAGCCACTATGGCTACACCTTC.

The sample holds many counts of this clonotype. The rearrangement uses TRBV2 and TRBJ1-4; no clear D. This CDR3 is built from 16 residues. Germline V gene lookup returns CDR1 SNHLY and CDR2 FYNNEI. V was clipped by 6 bases and J by 0 bases, with 14 bases between them. The CDR3 reads CASREFDGATNEKLFF. CDR3 in DNA: TGTGCCAGCAGGGAGTTTGACGGGGCAACTAATGAAAAACTGTTTTTT.

The chain combines TRBV10-3 with TRBJ2-2; 10 bases are shared with TRBD1. The CDR3 spans 14 residues. Germline V gene sequence: CDR1 ENHRY, CDR2 SYGVKD. The V segment lost 6 bases and the J segment 4 bases; nucleotides outside the gene matches: 2. CDR3 protein: CAIRGTGVTGELFF. CDR3 sequence (DNA): TGTGCCATCAGGGGGACAGGGGTCACCGGGGAGCTGTTTTTT.

This sequence joins TRBV7-2 and TRBJ1-3; possible D gene TRBD1, 6 bases. CDR1 is SGHTA and CDR2 is FQGNSA in the germline V gene. This CDR3 spans 15 amino acids. Trimming removed 5 bases at V and 0 bases at J, with 11 bases between. The CDR3 DNA follows: TGTGCCAGCAGCCTACAGGGATACTCTGGAAACACCATATATTTT. It is translated as CASSLQGYSGNTIYF.

Concerning this clonotype: A much larger clone differs from this one at a single base, so this may be a read error. The chain recombines TRBV27 with TRBJ1-1; 9 nucleotides align to TRBD1. The CDR3 runs to 15 residues. Germline CDR1 reads MNHEY; CDR2 reads SMNVEV (reference sequence). The junction had 8 bases not matched to a gene; V was cut back by 5 bases and J by 4 bases. The CDR3 DNA sequence: TGTGCCAGCAGTAAGGACAGGGGATGTGGCACTGAAGCTTTCTTT. Protein: CASSKDRGCGTEAFF.

This clonotype turned up a few times. This sequence joins TRBV6-1 and TRBJ1-5, with 7 bases that match TRBD1. Losses at the gene ends were 4 bases for V and 8 bases for J; bases not matched to a gene: 5. Germline assignment: CDR1 MNHNS and CDR2 SASEGT. CDR3 length equals 13 residues. CDR3 residues: CASSGDSQKPQHF. As DNA, the CDR3 is TGTGCCAGCAGTGGGGACAGTCAGAAGCCCCAGCATTTT.

This clonotype was seen ten or more times. This chain links TRBV5-1 with TRBJ2-1; TRBD2 matches 7 bases. J was trimmed by 5 bases and V by 0 bases; bases with no gene match: 8. This CDR3 comprises 16 residues. The V gene's germline CDR1 is SGHRS and CDR2 YFSETQ. The DNA for the CDR3 is TGCGCCAGCAGCTTGGCTACTAGCGCGAAAAACAATGAGCAGTTCTTC. Protein: CASSLATSAKNNEQFF.

This clonotype was counted many times. The chain recombines TRBV12-3 or TRBV12-4 with TRBJ1-5; tentative D call: TRBD1 (5 bases). The CDR3 spans 15 residues. V dropped 2 bases and J dropped 3 bases, with 11 bases sitting between them. CDR3 DNA sequence: TGTGCCAGCAGTTTAACCCGGGACTTCAATCAGCCCCAGCATTTT. As protein: CASSLTRDFNQPQHF.

The table lists this clonotype with many counts. The chain uses TRBV27 and TRBJ1-1, with no clear D. The ends were cut back, 5 bases at V and 0 bases at J, with 13 bases in the middle. Germline V gives CDR1 MNHEY, CDR2 SMNVEV (reference sequence). The CDR3 totals 15 residues. The CDR3 sequence: CASSPRNGMNTEAFF. The CDR3 bases are TGTGCCAGCAGTCCGAGGAACGGAATGAACACTGAAGCTTTCTTT.

A single count supports this clonotype. This chain joins TRBV4-1 and TRBJ2-5, with D maybe TRBD1 (5 bases). Germline V lookup: CDR1 MGHRA, CDR2 YSYEKL. V was shortened by 2 bases and J by 5 bases, with 24 bases between the two germline ends. The CDR3 has 18 residues. CDR3 in amino acids: CASSQKPPPTNRHETQYF. DNA of the CDR3: TGCGCCAGCAGCCAAAAACCCCCGCCGACAAACAGGCATGAGACCCAGTACTTC.

The J gene is TRBJ2-4, the V gene TRBV14; 9 positions agree with TRBD2. CDR1 is SGHDN, CDR2 FVKESK, per germline. The length of the CDR3 is 17 residues. The junction had 5 bases not matched to a gene; V was cut back by 0 bases and J by 2 bases. This chain's CDR3 is CASSQEAGGPSKNIQYF. CDR3 in DNA: TGTGCCAGCAGCCAAGAGGCGGGGGGGCCGTCCAAAAACATTCAGTACTTC.

This rearrangement joins TRBV20-1 to TRBJ2-7, with 9 bases matching TRBD1. The J segment lost 4 bases and the V segment lost 0 bases, leaving 10 bases of the junction unmatched. CDR1 DFQATT and CDR2 SNEGSKA come from the germline V gene (reference sequence). This CDR3 has 16 amino acids. CDR3: CSARDLLGQGLYEQYF. CDR3 nucleotides: TGCAGTGCTAGAGATCTTCTTGGACAGGGGCTGTACGAGCAGTACTTC.

This rearrangement joins TRBV20-1 to TRBJ2-1; D not certain. The V end was cut by 6 bases, the J end by 4 bases, with 19 bases between. This CDR3 spans 15 amino acids. The germline gives CDR1 DFQATT, CDR2 SNEGSKA (reference sequence). The CDR3: CSAQVGPQEYNEQFF. The CDR3 DNA reads TGCAGTGCCCAGGTGGGCCCTCAGGAATACAATGAGCAGTTCTTC.

This clonotype was observed a handful of times. This chain uses TRBV6-1 with TRBJ1-4; D not certain. This CDR3 has 15 amino acids. CDR1 and CDR2 from the germline V gene are MNHNS and SASEGT. Trimming cost V 6 bases and J 0 bases, with 11 bases left between them. CDR3 coding DNA: TGTGCCAGCAGGCAGGACGGTGCAACTAATGAAAAACTGTTTTTT. It yields the protein CASRQDGATNEKLFF.

This clonotype was seen a handful of times. The rearrangement joins TRBV19 to TRBJ1-5; TRBD1 matches 7 bases. The germline gives CDR1 LNHDA, CDR2 SQIVND (reference sequence). Trimming took 2 bases from V and 10 from J; bases not matched to a gene: 8. The CDR3 loop spans 14 amino acids. The CDR3: CASSIKQGIGPQHF. The DNA for the CDR3 is TGTGCCAGTAGTATAAAACAGGGGATAGGACCCCAGCATTTT.

This clonotype was observed a few times. V is TRBV6-1 and J is TRBJ2-3, with 12 bases aligning to TRBD2. Germline-derived CDR1 and CDR2 are MNHNS and SASEGT. CDR3 length: 16 amino acids. V lost 4 bases, J lost 4 bases, and 6 bases stayed unmatched. CDR3 residues: CASSGNLAGGSDTQYF. The CDR3, as DNA: TGTGCCAGCAGTGGGAATCTAGCGGGGGGGTCAGATACGCAGTATTTT.